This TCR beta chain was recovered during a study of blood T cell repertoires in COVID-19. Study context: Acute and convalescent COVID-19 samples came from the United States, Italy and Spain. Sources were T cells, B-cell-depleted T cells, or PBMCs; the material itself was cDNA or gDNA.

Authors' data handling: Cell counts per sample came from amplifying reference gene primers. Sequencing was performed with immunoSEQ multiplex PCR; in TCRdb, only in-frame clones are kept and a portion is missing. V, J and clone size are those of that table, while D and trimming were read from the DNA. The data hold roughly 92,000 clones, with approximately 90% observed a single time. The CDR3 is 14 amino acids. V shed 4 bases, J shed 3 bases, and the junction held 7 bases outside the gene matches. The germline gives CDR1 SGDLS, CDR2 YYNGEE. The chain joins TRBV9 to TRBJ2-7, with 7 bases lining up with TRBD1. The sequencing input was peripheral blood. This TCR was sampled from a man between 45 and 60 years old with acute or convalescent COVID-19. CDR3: CASSPRQGLYEQYF. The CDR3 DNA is TGTGCCAGCAGCCCTCGACAGGGCCTCTACGAGCAGTACTTC.